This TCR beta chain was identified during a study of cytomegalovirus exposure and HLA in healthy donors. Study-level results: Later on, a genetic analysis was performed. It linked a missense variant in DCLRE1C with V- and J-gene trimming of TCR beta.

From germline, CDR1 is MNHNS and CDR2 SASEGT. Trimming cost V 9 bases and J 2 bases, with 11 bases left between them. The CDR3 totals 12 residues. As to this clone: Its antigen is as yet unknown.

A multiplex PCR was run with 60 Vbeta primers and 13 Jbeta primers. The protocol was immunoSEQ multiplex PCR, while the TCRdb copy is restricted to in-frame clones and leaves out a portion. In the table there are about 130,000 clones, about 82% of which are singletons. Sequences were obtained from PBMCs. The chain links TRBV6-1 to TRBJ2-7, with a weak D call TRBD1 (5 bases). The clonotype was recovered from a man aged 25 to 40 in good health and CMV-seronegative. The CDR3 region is CASIDRPYEQYF. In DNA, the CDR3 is TGTGCCAGTATCGACAGACCCTACGAGCAGTACTTC.